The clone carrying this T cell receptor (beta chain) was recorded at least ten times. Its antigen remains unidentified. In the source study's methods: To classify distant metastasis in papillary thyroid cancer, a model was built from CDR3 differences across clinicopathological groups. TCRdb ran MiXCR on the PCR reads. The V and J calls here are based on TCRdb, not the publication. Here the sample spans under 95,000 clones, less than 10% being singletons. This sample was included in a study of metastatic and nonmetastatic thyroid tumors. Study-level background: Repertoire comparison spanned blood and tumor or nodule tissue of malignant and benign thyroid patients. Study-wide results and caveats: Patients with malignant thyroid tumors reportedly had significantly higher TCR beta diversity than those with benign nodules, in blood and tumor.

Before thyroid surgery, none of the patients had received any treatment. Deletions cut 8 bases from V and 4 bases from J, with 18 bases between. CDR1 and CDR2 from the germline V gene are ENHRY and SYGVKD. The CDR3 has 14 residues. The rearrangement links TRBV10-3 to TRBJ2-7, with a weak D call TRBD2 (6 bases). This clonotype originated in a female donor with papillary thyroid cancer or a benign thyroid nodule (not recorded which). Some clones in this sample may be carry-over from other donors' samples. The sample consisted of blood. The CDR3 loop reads CAIGRREPPYEQYF. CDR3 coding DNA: TGTGCCATCGGTCGCCGGGAGCCCCCGTACGAGCAGTACTTC.